Listed below are T cell receptor beta chains from one sample, sequenced in a study of cytomegalovirus exposure and HLA in healthy donors. Profiled with immunoSEQ multiplex PCR; TCRdb holds only in-frame clones, not every one. The repertoire table contains around 100,000 clones. Material for sequencing was PBMCs. All receptors come from a man aged 35 to 55 in good health and CMV-seropositive. Both conserved end residues are part of each CDR3. D genes are given only for firm matches.

J	V	D	CDR3	DNA
TRBJ2-2	TRBV5-1	.	CASSLPGNGELFF	TGCGCCAGCAGCCTGCCGGGAAACGGGGAGCTGTTTTTT
TRBJ1-2	TRBV28	.	CASSLVGASPYGYTF	TGTGCCAGCAGTTTGGTGGGGGCTTCGCCATATGGCTACACCTTC
TRBJ1-5	TRBV6-5	.	CASRPGVEQPQHF	TGTGCCAGCAGGCCAGGGGTTGAACAGCCCCAGCATTTT
TRBJ2-2	TRBV6-1	TRBD1	CASSEQQGPANTGELFF	TGTGCCAGCAGTGAACAACAGGGGCCCGCGAACACCGGGGAGCTGTTTTTT
TRBJ1-1	TRBV5-1	.	CASSLQESRNTEAFF	TGCGCCAGCAGCTTACAGGAGTCAAGGAACACTGAAGCTTTCTTT
TRBJ2-7	TRBV11-2	TRBD1	CASSRMGQFYEQYF	TGTGCCAGCAGCAGGATGGGACAGTTCTACGAGCAGTACTTC
TRBJ1-5	TRBV19	.	CASRMRGIDSDQPQHF	TGTGCCAGTAGAATGAGAGGGATTGATTCCGATCAGCCCCAGCATTTT
TRBJ2-7	TRBV5-6	TRBD1	CASSFRGTGVSEQYF	TGTGCCAGCAGTTTCAGGGGGACAGGGGTGTCCGAGCAGTACTTC
TRBJ1-5	TRBV28	TRBD1	CASILTGDQPQHF	TGTGCCAGCATCTTGACAGGGGATCAGCCCCAGCATTTT
TRBJ2-7	TRBV5-6	TRBD1	CASSIGQGRYEQYF	TGTGCCAGCAGCATCGGACAGGGACGCTACGAGCAGTACTTC
TRBJ2-7	TRBV6-5	TRBD1	CASSYRGHLGDEQYF	TGTGCCAGCAGTTACAGGGGGCATCTCGGCGACGAGCAGTACTTC
TRBJ2-2	TRBV28	TRBD1	CASNSLDRADTGELFF	TGTGCCAGCAATTCTCTCGACAGGGCTGACACCGGGGAGCTGTTTTTT
TRBJ2-3	TRBV4-2	.	CASSQGLGKYAQYF	TGTGCCAGCAGCCAGGGACTGGGGAAATACGCGCAGTATTTT
TRBJ2-7	TRBV19	TRBD1	CASSIVSQGYYEQYF	TGTGCCAGTAGTATAGTTTCACAGGGGTACTACGAGCAGTACTTC
TRBJ2-6	TRBV19	TRBD1	CASSLGTGPSGANVLTF	TGTGCCAGTAGTCTGGGGACAGGGCCCTCTGGGGCCAACGTCCTGACTTTC
TRBJ1-3	TRBV27	TRBD1	CASSVTGGTGNTIYF	TGTGCCAGCAGTGTCACAGGGGGCACTGGAAACACCATATATTTT
TRBJ2-2	TRBV5-6	.	CASSFTGRVSSNTGELFF	TGTGCCAGCAGCTTTACAGGGAGGGTCTCGTCGAACACCGGGGAGCTGTTTTTT
TRBJ2-2	TRBV20-1	.	CSAVSAGELFF	TGCAGTGCTGTATCGGCCGGGGAGCTGTTTTTT
TRBJ2-7	TRBV6-1	TRBD2	CASSERGLAGIGNEQYF	TGTGCCAGCAGTGAAAGGGGACTAGCGGGGATCGGAAACGAGCAGTACTTC
TRBJ1-1	TRBV19	TRBD1	CASSRDRLMNTEAFF	TGTGCCAGTAGTAGGGACAGGTTAATGAACACTGAAGCTTTCTTT
TRBJ2-2	TRBV10-3	TRBD2	CAISESLGSGRTNTGELFF	TGTGCCATCAGTGAGTCCCTGGGAAGCGGGAGGACGAACACCGGGGAGCTGTTTTTT
TRBJ1-1	TRBV6-1	.	CASSGRDLNTEAFF	TGTGCCAGCAGTGGGCGGGATTTGAACACTGAAGCTTTCTTT
TRBJ1-5	TRBV30	.	CAWGGRVGSNQPQHF	TGTGCCTGGGGGGGCAGGGTCGGAAGCAATCAGCCCCAGCATTTT
TRBJ1-5	TRBV30	.	CAWSSGIYNQPQHF	TGTGCCTGGAGTTCAGGGATTTACAATCAGCCCCAGCATTTT
TRBJ2-7	TRBV5-6	.	CASSLRTPYEQYF	TGTGCCAGCAGCTTACGGACACCATACGAGCAGTACTTC
TRBJ1-1	TRBV7-8	TRBD1	CASSLGDRGNTEAFF	TGTGCCAGCAGCTTAGGGGACAGGGGAAACACTGAAGCTTTCTTT
TRBJ1-1	TRBV7-9	TRBD1	CASSGTGGKVTEAFF	TGTGCCAGCAGCGGGACAGGGGGAAAGGTCACTGAAGCTTTCTTT
TRBJ1-1	TRBV6-5	TRBD1	CASSRDREDTEAFF	TGTGCCAGCAGCCGGGACAGGGAGGACACTGAAGCTTTCTTT
TRBJ2-1	TRBV5-1	.	CASSLQVGSYNEQFF	TGCGCCAGCAGCTTACAGGTAGGGTCCTACAATGAGCAGTTCTTC
TRBJ2-7	TRBV6-5	TRBD2	CASTSGAYEQYF	TGTGCCAGCACTAGCGGCGCCTACGAGCAGTACTTC
TRBJ1-1	TRBV5-1	.	CASSLVPGAKGEAFF	TGCGCCAGCAGCTTGGTTCCAGGGGCGAAAGGTGAAGCTTTCTTT
TRBJ2-7	TRBV21-1	.	CANTGTPYEQYF	TGTGCCAACACGGGGACACCCTACGAGCAGTACTTC